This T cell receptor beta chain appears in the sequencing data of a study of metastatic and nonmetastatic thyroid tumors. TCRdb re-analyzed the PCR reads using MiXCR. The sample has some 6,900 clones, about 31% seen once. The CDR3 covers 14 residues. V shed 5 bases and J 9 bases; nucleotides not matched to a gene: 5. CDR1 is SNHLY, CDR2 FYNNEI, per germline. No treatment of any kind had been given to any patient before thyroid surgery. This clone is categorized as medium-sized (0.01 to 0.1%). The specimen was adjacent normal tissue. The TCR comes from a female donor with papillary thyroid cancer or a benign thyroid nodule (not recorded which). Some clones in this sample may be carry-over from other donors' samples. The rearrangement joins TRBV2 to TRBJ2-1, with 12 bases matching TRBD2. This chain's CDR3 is CASSLAGGPREQFF. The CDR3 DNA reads TGTGCCAGCAGTCTAGCGGGGGGGCCTCGTGAGCAGTTCTTC.